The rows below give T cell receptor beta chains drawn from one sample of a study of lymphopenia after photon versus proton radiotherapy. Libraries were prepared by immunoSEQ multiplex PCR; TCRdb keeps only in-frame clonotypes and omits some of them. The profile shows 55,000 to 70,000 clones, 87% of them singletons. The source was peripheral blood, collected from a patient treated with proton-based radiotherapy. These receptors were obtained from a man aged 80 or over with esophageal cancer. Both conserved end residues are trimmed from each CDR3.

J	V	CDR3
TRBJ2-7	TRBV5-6	ASSSGTGMYYEQY
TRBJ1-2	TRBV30	ALVGPLDTTGGYT
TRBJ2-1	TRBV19	ASSVTGRHNEQF
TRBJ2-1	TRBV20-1	SARDLNEQF
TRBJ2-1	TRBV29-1	SVERWRGISYNEQF
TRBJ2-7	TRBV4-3	ASSQDRGYEQY
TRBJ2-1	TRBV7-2	ASSLESVGEQF
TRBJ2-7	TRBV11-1	ASSYWTGSHEQY
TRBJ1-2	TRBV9	ASSPPWLGGYT
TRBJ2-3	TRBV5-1	ASSLVGAGGPLNTQY
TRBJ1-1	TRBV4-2	ASSQEGETRAF
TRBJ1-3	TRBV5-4	ASSLSSHSGNTIY
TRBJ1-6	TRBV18	ASSPRTGGAGLTSPLH
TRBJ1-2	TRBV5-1	ASSLVHQGDYGYT
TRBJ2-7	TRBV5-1	ASSMGLIGTGGVEQY
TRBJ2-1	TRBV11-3	ASSLGQGSYNEQF
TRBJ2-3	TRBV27	ASGQGLAIDTQY
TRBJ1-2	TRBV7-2	ASSLGQGASYGYT
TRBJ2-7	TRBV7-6	ASSSWGGRSYEQY
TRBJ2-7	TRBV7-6	ASSLARGNEQY
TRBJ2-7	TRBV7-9	ASSSRGDYEQY
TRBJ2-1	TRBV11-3	ASSHGLASYNEQF